Listed here are 13 T cell receptor beta chains from one sample, sequenced in a study of blood T cell repertoires in COVID-19. The method was immunoSEQ multiplex PCR; TCRdb's version includes in-frame clones alone and lacks a portion of them. Altogether tens of thousands of clones are present, 65% to 85% being singletons, with the ten largest covering under 35%. Sequencing input: peripheral blood. The source is an elderly woman with acute or convalescent COVID-19.

This chain connects TRBV29-1 to TRBJ2-3; tentatively, D is TRBD1 (5 bases). This CDR3 spans 12 amino acids. Looked up from germline, CDR1 is SQVTM and CDR2 is ANQGSEA. V gave up 4 bases and J gave up 1 base, with 6 bases separating them. The CDR3 loop reads CSVVGGTDTQYF. In DNA form, the CDR3 reads TGCAGCGTTGTAGGGGGCACAGATACGCAGTATTTT.

The chain carries TRBV4-2 and TRBJ2-5, with 10 nucleotides matching TRBD1. V shed 0 bases and J 1 base; nucleotides not matched to a gene: 5. The V gene's germline CDR1 is LGHNA and CDR2 YNFKEQ. The CDR3 extends over 17 amino acids. CDR3 nucleotide sequence: TGTGCCAGCAGCCAAGACGGACAGGGGGGTGGCCAAGAGACCCAGTACTTC. Its protein product is CASSQDGQGGGQETQYF.

This chain connects TRBV28 to TRBJ1-5; D uncertain. V dropped 4 bases and J dropped 1 base, with 5 bases sitting between them. Germline CDR1 is MDHEN and CDR2 is SYDVKM. CDR3 length: 13 residues. The CDR3 loop reads CASSSLSNQPQHF. The CDR3 nucleotides read TGTGCCAGCAGTTCCCTAAGCAATCAGCCCCAGCATTTT.

This chain uses TRBV10-3 with TRBJ1-3; 7 bases match TRBD1. This CDR3 spans 15 amino acids. Looked up from germline, CDR1 is ENHRY and CDR2 is SYGVKD. Trimming cost V 6 bases and J 0 bases; bases outside gene matches: 5. The CDR3 spells CAISPRGPSGNTIYF. The CDR3 bases are TGTGCCATCAGCCCAAGGGGGCCCTCTGGAAACACCATATATTTT.

This clone was detected only once. The chain employs TRBV6-2 or TRBV6-3 and TRBJ2-1, with 7 positions matching TRBD2. V trimming: 2 bases; J trimming: 9 bases; junction bases outside the gene matches: 4. In germline, CDR1 is MNHEY, CDR2 SVGEGT. The CDR3 length is 13 residues. CDR3 amino acids: CASSYAGVVEQFF. The CDR3 DNA follows: TGTGCCAGCAGTTACGCGGGAGTGGTTGAGCAGTTCTTC.

The rearrangement uses TRBV25-1 and TRBJ2-3; 8 bases match TRBD2. The CDR3 has 14 amino acids. Trimming took 3 bases from V and 3 from J; bases not matched to a gene: 2. Germline V gene lookup returns CDR1 MGHDK and CDR2 SYGVNS. The CDR3 loop is CASSDAGGTDTQYF. The CDR3 DNA reads as TGTGCCAGCAGTGATGCGGGAGGAACAGATACGCAGTATTTT.

Regarding this clone: The same CDR3 can be traced to other DNA sequences in this sample. The chain combines TRBV18 with TRBJ2-7; tentatively, D is TRBD2 (6 bases). V was trimmed by 3 bases and J by 3 bases, leaving 9 bases between them. The CDR3 is made up of 13 amino acids. In germline, CDR1 is KGHSH, CDR2 LQKENI. CDR3 protein: CASSPSGNYEQYF. In DNA, the CDR3 is TGTGCCAGCTCACCTAGCGGAAACTACGAGCAGTACTTC.

The V gene is TRBV18, the J gene TRBJ2-1; D is unresolved. Germline CDR1 reads KGHSH; CDR2 reads LQKENI. This CDR3 contains 12 residues. Trimming shortened V by 2 bases and J by 5 bases, and 4 bases separated the two germline ends. The CDR3, as DNA: TGTGCCAGCTCACCAGGGCACAATGAGCAGTTCTTC. It is translated as CASSPGHNEQFF.

The chain carries TRBV7-8 and TRBJ1-5, with D hard to call. Per the germline V gene, CDR1 is SGHVS and CDR2 is FQNEAQ. CDR3 length equals 15 residues. V was clipped by 5 bases and J by 2 bases, with 13 bases between them. Here the CDR3 reads CASSNLGRGNQPQHF. The CDR3 DNA is TGTGCCAGCAGCAATCTCGGGAGGGGCAATCAGCCCCAGCATTTT.

The V gene is TRBV12-5, the J gene TRBJ2-1; perhaps TRBD2 as D (7 bases). Germline V CDR1 and CDR2: LGHNT, FRNRAP. Trimming stripped 7 bases from V and 8 bases from J, with 21 bases between. This CDR3 region has 15 residues. CDR3 DNA sequence: TGTGCTAGTGATAGGAGGGAGGGGGTCGGCGATGAGCAGTTCTTC. As protein: CASDRREGVGDEQFF.

The rearrangement uses TRBV4-2 and TRBJ2-1; 12 bases line up with TRBD2. The trim removed 2 bases at V and 0 bases at J, leaving 11 bases unmatched. The length of the CDR3 is 20 residues. The germline V gene encodes CDR1 LGHNA and CDR2 YNFKEQ. CDR3 coding DNA: TGTGCCAGCAGCCAACAGACTAGCGGGAGCGGGAGGGTCTCCTACAATGAGCAGTTCTTC. Residues: CASSQQTSGSGRVSYNEQFF.

In its sample, this clone was seen a few times. The J gene is TRBJ1-5, the V gene TRBV19; 9 nucleotides line up with TRBD1. The CDR3 contains 15 residues. Germline trimming cut 5 bases from V and 6 bases from J; bases unmatched to any gene: 8. Germline V gives CDR1 LNHDA, CDR2 SQIVND (reference sequence). The CDR3 loop is CASSARQGVFQPQHF. The CDR3 coding sequence is TGTGCCAGTAGTGCCCGACAGGGGGTATTTCAGCCCCAGCATTTT.

This rearrangement joins TRBV5-1 to TRBJ2-3, with 9 bases matching TRBD1. V lost 7 bases, J lost 4 bases, and 10 bases stayed unmatched. CDR3 length: 15 residues. Germline CDR1 reads SGHRS; CDR2 reads YFSETQ. The DNA of the CDR3 is TGCGCCAGCGCCGGGGGACAGGGCATATCAGATACGCAGTATTTT. It is translated as CASAGGQGISDTQYF.